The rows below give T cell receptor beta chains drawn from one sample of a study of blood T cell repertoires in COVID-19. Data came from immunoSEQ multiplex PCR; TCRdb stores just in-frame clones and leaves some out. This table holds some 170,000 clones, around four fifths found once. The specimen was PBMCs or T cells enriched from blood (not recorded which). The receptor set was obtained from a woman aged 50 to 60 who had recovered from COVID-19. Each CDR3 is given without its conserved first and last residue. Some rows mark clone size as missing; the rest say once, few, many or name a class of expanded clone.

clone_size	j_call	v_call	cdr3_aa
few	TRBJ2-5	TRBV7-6	ASSRRLASQETQY
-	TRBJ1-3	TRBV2	ASTREVNTIY
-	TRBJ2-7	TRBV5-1	ASSPGSQGAVEGF
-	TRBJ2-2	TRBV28	ASSPTPPRGLGELF
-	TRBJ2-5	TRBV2	ASYLQETQY
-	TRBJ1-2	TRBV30	AWGKGQRRGGYT
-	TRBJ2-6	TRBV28	ASTLGGASGANVLT
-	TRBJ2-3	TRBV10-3	AIRQGEWTDTQY
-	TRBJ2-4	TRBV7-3	ASSSETSGIAKNIQY
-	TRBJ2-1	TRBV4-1	ASSRRAGDNEQF
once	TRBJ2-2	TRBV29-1	SVGLASNTGELF
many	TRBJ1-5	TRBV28	ATTSDSNQPQH
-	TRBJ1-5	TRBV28	ASSQEIGPQH
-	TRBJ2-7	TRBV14	ASSPGQGSPYEQY
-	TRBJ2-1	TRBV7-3	ASSFSGSSYNEQF
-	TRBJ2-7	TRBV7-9	ASSAIAGATYEQY
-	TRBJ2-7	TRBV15	ATSRVRTQGGEQY
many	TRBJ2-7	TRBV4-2	ASSFSAAGEYEQY
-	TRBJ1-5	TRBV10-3	AISGEGSVRNQPQH